These T cell receptor beta chains were read from a single sample in a study of radiotherapy plus CTLA-4 blockade in lung cancer. Using immunoSEQ multiplex PCR, the repertoire was profiled, and TCRdb retains in-frame clones only, with some absent. The data contain about 46,000 clones, around 79% of them singletons. The material was peripheral blood, obtained from a patient treated with radiotherapy plus ipilimumab. These receptors all stem from a human donor with non-small cell lung cancer whose response to radiotherapy plus ipilimumab could not be evaluated. Both conserved end residues are part of each CDR3.

>TRBJ1-2|TRBV5-6
CASSLPTGGYGYTF
>TRBJ2-7|TRBV10-1
CASSESGGWKYEQYF
>TRBJ2-5|TRBV5-8
CASSLDQRGGTETQYF
>TRBJ2-5|TRBV6-1
CASREFIRETQYF
>TRBJ1-4|TRBV5-1
CASSLVAGGDEKLFF
>TRBJ2-2|TRBV7-3
CASSRLAGAGELFF
>TRBJ2-1|TRBV5-1
CASSFQPSGSSYNEQFF
>TRBJ1-1|TRBV18
CASSPGQGSTEAFF
>TRBJ1-2|TRBV5-1
CASSLSLSYGYTF
>TRBJ1-5|TRBV6-1
CASSERRSQPQHF
>TRBJ2-1|TRBV25-1
CASRGPRAGNEQFF
>TRBJ1-1|TRBV7-9
CASTSQGDTEAFF
>TRBJ2-3|TRBV19
CASSRTGRTDTQYF
>TRBJ2-7|TRBV7-9
CASSLYSSYEQYF
>TRBJ2-7|TRBV28
CASSDNVSEQYF
>TRBJ2-1|TRBV7-3
CASSPFPGFYEQFF
>TRBJ1-5|TRBV4-1
CASSRTGGQPQHF
>TRBJ1-1|TRBV15
CATSRDQVRTGMNTEAFF
>TRBJ2-2|TRBV9
CASSVAAGANTGELFF
>TRBJ2-7|TRBV6-1
CASIPFVGAYEQYF
>TRBJ2-1|TRBV9
CASSAASGGPYNEQFF
>TRBJ1-1|TRBV7-2
CASRLTGLGTEAFF
>TRBJ2-7|TRBV2
CASNAGTGAYEQYF
>TRBJ1-4|TRBV30
CAWSDRDRGNEKLFF
>TRBJ2-1|TRBV6-1
CASSLSGSGEQFF
>TRBJ1-2|TRBV28
CASRLPGTDYGYTF
>TRBJ2-5|TRBV30
CAWSFSGGAVTQYF
>TRBJ1-2|TRBV13
CASSLGSGGYGYTF
>TRBJ1-2|TRBV19
CASSIDRANYGYTF
>TRBJ1-5|TRBV18
CASSPQRAGGQPQHF
>TRBJ1-6|TRBV11-2
CASSLDRGSPLHF
>TRBJ2-5|TRBV5-6
CASSLDYQETQYF
>TRBJ2-7|TRBV11-2
CASSLKAGAPYEQYF
>TRBJ1-1|TRBV7-9
CASSRDRMTEAFF
>TRBJ2-5|TRBV7-9
CASSFSSRKETQYF
>TRBJ2-7|TRBV5-1
CASSLEGRAGEQYF
>TRBJ2-1|TRBV27
CASSLGSSGETYNEQFF
>TRBJ2-3|TRBV29-1
CSVEDAGDGTDTQYF
>TRBJ2-3|TRBV9
CASSGPRSTDTQYF
>TRBJ2-3|TRBV5-1
CASSLAGGIADTQYF
>TRBJ1-5|TRBV5-1
CASSLVGGAAQPQHF
>TRBJ2-7|TRBV28
CASSPRADEQYF
>TRBJ1-5|TRBV19
CASSKPRDRGGNQPQHF
>TRBJ2-7|TRBV18
CASSPGLAGEGYEQYF